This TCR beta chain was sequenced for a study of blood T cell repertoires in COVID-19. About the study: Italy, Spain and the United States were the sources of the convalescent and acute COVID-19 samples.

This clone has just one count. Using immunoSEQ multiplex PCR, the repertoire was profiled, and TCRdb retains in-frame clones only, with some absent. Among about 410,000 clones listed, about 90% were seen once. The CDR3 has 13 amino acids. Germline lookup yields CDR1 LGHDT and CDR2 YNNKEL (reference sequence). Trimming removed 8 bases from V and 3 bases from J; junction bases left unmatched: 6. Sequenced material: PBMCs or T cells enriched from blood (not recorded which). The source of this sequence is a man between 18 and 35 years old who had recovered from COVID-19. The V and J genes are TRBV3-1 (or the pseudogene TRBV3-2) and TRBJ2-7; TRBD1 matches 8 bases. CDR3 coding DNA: TGTGCCAGCCTGACAGGGGAGGACTACGAGCAGTACTTC. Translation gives CASLTGEDYEQYF.